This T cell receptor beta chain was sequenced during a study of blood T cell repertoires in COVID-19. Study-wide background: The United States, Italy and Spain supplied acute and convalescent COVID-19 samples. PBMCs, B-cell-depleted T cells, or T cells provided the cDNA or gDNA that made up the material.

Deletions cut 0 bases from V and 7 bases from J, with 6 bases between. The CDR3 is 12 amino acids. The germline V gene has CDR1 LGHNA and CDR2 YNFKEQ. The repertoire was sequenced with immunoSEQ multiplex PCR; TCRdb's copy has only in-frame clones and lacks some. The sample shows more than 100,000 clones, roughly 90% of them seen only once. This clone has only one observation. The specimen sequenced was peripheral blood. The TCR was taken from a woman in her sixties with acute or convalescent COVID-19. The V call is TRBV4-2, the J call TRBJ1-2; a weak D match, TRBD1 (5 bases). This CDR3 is CASSQEGAGYTF. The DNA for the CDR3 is TGTGCCAGCAGCCAAGAAGGGGCTGGCTACACCTTC.